This TCR beta chain was sequenced during a study of T-cell memory formation after mild COVID-19. The study, taken as a whole, reports: Cross-reactive memory apparently joined, as some responding clones appeared in pre-infection memory. Nothing confirmed that second-wave clones peaking on day 37 were specific for SARS-CoV-2.

Constant-segment primers were used for 5'RACE, and the resulting TCR alpha and TCR beta cDNA libraries carried sample barcodes and UMIs. Each CDR3 protein is one row after TCRdb ran MiXCR on the 5' RACE reads. The sample includes some 210,000 distinct CDR3 sequences, approximately 10% of them seen just once. This clonotype occurred a few times. The antigen remains unidentified. Sequenced input: PBMCs or a T cell subset sorted from them (not recorded which). This receptor was identified in a man younger than 35 who had mild COVID-19 (a few samples of this study predate the infection). Cell type and time point are not known.

CDR3 DNA: TGTGCCAGCAGCCCAAGACAGAACTACGAGCAGTACTTC. Translation gives CASSPRQNYEQYF. The rearrangement joins TRBV6-5 to TRBJ2-7; tentatively, D is TRBD1 (5 bases). V lost 6 bases and J 3 bases, leaving 12 bases between the germline ends. The germline CDR1 and CDR2 sequences are MNHEY and SVGAGI. The CDR3 extends over 13 amino acids.